What follows describes a single T cell receptor (beta chain). Which antigen it targets is not known. Base-call qualities are not available, and no considerably larger clone is one nucleotide away. The sample belongs to a study of lymphopenia after photon versus proton radiotherapy (dated by TCRdb to about 2019). About the investigation overall: The immunological effects of photon versus proton radiation therapy were compared in patients with gastrointestinal tumors who developed high-grade lymphopenia. The cohort comprised some 20 patients with gastrointestinal tumors who received either photon or proton therapy and then developed lymphopenia. The goal of the study was to describe how the two radiation modalities differ in their effects on the immune system.

What the authors observed across the whole study: Once the lymphocyte count had reached its nadir, the repertoires of photon-treated patients showed oligoclonal expansion, particularly of CD8+ Temra cells, and this expansion drove the decline in diversity. Across the cohort, a larger post-nadir drop in TCR diversity was inversely correlated with overall survival time among patients who died. The survival association was assessed only in patients who died, and the authors presented better survival with proton therapy as a possibility rather than a demonstrated result. Proton-treated patients stayed relatively stable during treatment, while photon-treated patients lost naive T cells and TCR diversity and gained effector/memory populations.

The CDR3 has 15 amino acids, counting the end cysteine and phenylalanine. Of the read, only the CDR3 DNA is kept; its 45 bases are in frame from base 1. The germline V and J ends show losses of 8 bases and 2 bases respectively, and no gene match explains 14 bases of the junction. The germline V gene encodes CDR1 SQVTM and CDR2 ANQGSEA. Library construction relied on the immunoSEQ multiplex PCR assay. Alongside multiparametric flow cytometry, deep sequencing of rearranged TCR beta loci was used to profile the T cell repertoires. The immuneACCESS repertoire file appears here via TCRdb, limited to in-frame rearrangements. These files lack a portion of the clones; in checked studies, under half of the deficit traces to unresolved V genes, and the cause of the others is not known. For this sample there are roughly 13,000 clones; around 89% appear just once. 3% to 4.5% of the sample goes to the ten largest clones.

The chain was built from TRBV29-1 and TRBJ1-2; TRBD1 matches 7 bases in the middle. The TCR comes from a man in his 60s with pancreatic cancer. The input for sequencing was peripheral blood, taken from a patient treated with photon-based radiotherapy. The DNA sequence is given as TGCAGCACCGGACAGGAATTTAATTTAAACTATGGCTACACCTTC. This yields the protein CSTGQEFNLNYGYTF.